The clone carrying this T cell receptor beta chain was counted once. A much more abundant neighbour one base away suggests this may be a read error. The sample belongs to a study of blood T cells in healthy people across ages. The V gene's germline CDR1 is MNHNY and CDR2 SVGAGI (reference sequence). The CDR3 is 16 amino acids. Primers used in a second PCR of roughly 6 to 11 cycles were a sample-barcoded 5' primer and a J-beta primer mix. Template switching added a 12-random-nucleotide identifier to every cDNA molecule. MiXCR was run by TCRdb on the 5' RACE reads, yielding one entry per CDR3 protein. In the table there are 550,000 to 650,000 distinct CDR3 sequences, about 30% of which are singletons.

The clonotype was recovered from an elderly woman in good health. Sequencing was done on a sample of blood. The rearrangement links TRBV6-6 to TRBJ1-2, with D unresolved. The CDR3 sequence is CTSSSGSGSMYYGYTF. CDR3 sequence (DNA): TGTACCAGCAGTTCCGGGTCAGGATCTATGTACTATGGCTACACCTTC.